The present T cell receptor (beta chain) was sequenced within a study of glioma-infiltrating T cells after dendritic cell vaccination. Study information: Samples are from glioblastoma patients in Phase I and II dendritic cell vaccine trials.

Time point meaning: after dendritic cell vaccination, including at tumor progression/relapse. Amplification used 60 V beta primers and 13 J beta primers. Here immunoSEQ multiplex PCR was the method, and the copy in TCRdb shows in-frame clones only, minus some. The sample shows around 78,000 clones, 85% of them seen only once. Overall study results and limits: Estimated pretreatment TIL content predicted outcome after dendritic cell vaccination.

The CDR3 totals 16 residues. From germline, CDR1 is LNHNV and CDR2 YYDKDF (reference sequence). V lost 3 bases and J lost 0; bases outside the gene matches: 5. About this clone itself: Its antigen is as yet unknown.

The chain joins TRBV15 to TRBJ2-1; 7 bases are a match to TRBD1. The origin of this receptor is a human donor with glioblastoma. The specimen was blood, collected after dendritic cell vaccination. The CDR3 DNA reads TGTGCCACCAGCAGGGATAGGGACAGCTCCTACAATGAGCAGTTCTTC. Amino acids: CATSRDRDSSYNEQFF.